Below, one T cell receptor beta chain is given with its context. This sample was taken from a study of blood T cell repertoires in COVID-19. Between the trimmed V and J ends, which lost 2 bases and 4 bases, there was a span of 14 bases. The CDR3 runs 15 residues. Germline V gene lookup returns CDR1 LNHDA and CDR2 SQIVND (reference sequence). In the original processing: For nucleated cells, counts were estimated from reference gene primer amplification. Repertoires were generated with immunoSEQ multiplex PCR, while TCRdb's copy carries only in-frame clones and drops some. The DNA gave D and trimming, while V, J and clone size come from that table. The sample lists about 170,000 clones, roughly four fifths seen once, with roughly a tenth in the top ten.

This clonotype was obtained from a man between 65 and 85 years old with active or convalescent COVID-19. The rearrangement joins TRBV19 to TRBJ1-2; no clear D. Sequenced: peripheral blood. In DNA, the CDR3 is TGTGCCAGTAGTATATCTGACACCAATCCCTATGGCTACACCTTC. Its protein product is CASSISDTNPYGYTF.